This T cell receptor (beta chain) was profiled in a study of naive and memory T cell subsets. This clonotype came up a few times. What it binds is unknown. Overall study findings and caveats: Over 95% of naive TCR sequences appeared only once, unlike memory subsets. RNA-based TCR counts may shift with T cell activation and differentiation.

CD4 T cells were positively selected, then CD8 T cells from the CD4-negative fraction. Cells stained for CD3, CD4, CD8, CD45RA and CD27 were sorted into four subsets. The CDR3 is 16 residues long. The V end lost 4 bases, the J end lost 2 bases, and 16 bases lay between the germline ends. CDR1 MNHEY and CDR2 SVGAGI come from the germline V gene. Two oligonucleotides, mixed equimolar, formed the beta constant-region primer covering TRBC1 and TRBC2. Ligated cDNA was amplified by four rounds of PCR with nested alpha and beta constant-region primers and SP2. Each CDR3 protein is one row after TCRdb ran MiXCR on the UMI-ligation and nested PCR reads. The profile shows some 80,000 distinct CDR3 sequences, about 9.9% of them singletons.

The receptor's source is a human donor in good health. The gene calls are TRBV6-5 and TRBJ2-3; D is perhaps TRBD2 (5 bases). The sample taken for sequencing was naive CD8+ T cells from blood. The CDR3 is CASSSGGLKITDTQYF. CDR3 in DNA: TGTGCCAGCAGTTCGGGCGGACTCAAGATCACAGATACGCAGTATTTT.